Listed here are 18 T cell receptor beta chains from one sample, sequenced in a study of CD8 T cells in ankylosing spondylitis. TCRdb fed the 5' RACE reads into MiXCR, producing one record per CDR3 protein. The table includes 240,000 or so distinct CDR3 sequences, 9.5% to 12% detected once. The sequencing sample was made of blood, either unsorted or a sorted T cell fraction (not recorded which). The receptors here all came from a male donor with ankylosing spondylitis or in good health (not recorded which).

This clonotype was seen a few times. The chain uses TRBV20-1 and TRBJ2-7, with D maybe TRBD2 (6 bases). The germline V and J ends were trimmed by 3 bases and 7 bases, with 22 bases remaining between them. CDR3 size: 15 residues. The germline V gene has CDR1 DFQATT and CDR2 SNEGSKA (reference sequence). The CDR3 bases are TGCAGTGCTAGGAGAGCGTTGGCGGGACGGGGTGAGCAGTACTTC. Residues: CSARRALAGRGEQYF.

The chain uses TRBV5-1 and TRBJ2-4, with 11 bases identical to TRBD2. V gave up 3 bases and J gave up 11 bases; unmatched junction bases: 10. The CDR3 extends over 15 amino acids. The germline gives CDR1 SGHRS, CDR2 YFSETQ. This CDR3 is CASSSQPGTSGVQYF. CDR3 coding DNA: TGCGCCAGCAGCTCTCAACCCGGGACTAGCGGCGTTCAGTACTTC. Full variable domain (remainder filled in from reference TRBV5-1 and TRBJ2-4): KAGVTQTPRYLIKTRGQQVTLSCSPISGHRSVSWYQQTPGQGLQFLFEYFSETQRNKGNFPGRFSGRQFSNSRSEMNVSTLELGDSALYLCASSSQPGTSGVQYFGAGTRLSVL.

This clonotype was detected ten times or more. The chain joins TRBV10-3 to TRBJ2-3; the match to TRBD1 covers 9 bases. Germline trimming cut 11 bases from V and 5 bases from J; bases unmatched to any gene: 11. The CDR3 totals 14 residues. The germline V gene encodes CDR1 ENHRY and CDR2 SYGVKD. The CDR3: CASQNRGLVDTQYF. CDR3 coding DNA: TGTGCCTCACAAAACAGGGGGCTCGTAGATACGCAGTATTTT.

Details on this clonotype: Being one base from a much bigger clone, this may be a read error. This chain connects TRBV28 to TRBJ2-1; D might be TRBD1 (6 bases). Germline V CDR1 and CDR2: MDHEN, SYDVKM. The CDR3 extends over 14 amino acids. The DNA for the CDR3 is TGTGCCAGCAGACCCGATACAGGGTACAATGGGCAGTTCTTC. This translates into CASRPDTGYNGQFF.

This clonotype showed up many times. The CDR3 bases are TGTGCCAGCAGCTTAGTTGACGAGCAGTACTTC. The encoded protein is CASSLVDEQYF. The gene calls are TRBV11-2 and TRBJ2-7; no firm D call. The CDR3 is made up of 11 amino acids. CDR1 and CDR2 from the germline V gene are SGHAT and FQNNGV. The V and J ends lost 1 base and 5 bases respectively, with 3 bases between them.

This clonotype was counted a few times. The rearrangement links TRBV12-3 or TRBV12-4 to TRBJ1-2; D may be TRBD1 (5 bases). Between the trimmed V and J ends, which lost 4 bases and 8 bases, there was a span of 17 bases. The CDR3 has 14 residues. As DNA, the CDR3 is TGTGCCAGCAGTTGGGGACGTACAACGGGGGGCTACACCTTC. This gives the protein CASSWGRTTGGYTF.

In nucleotides, the CDR3 is TGTGCCAGCTCCGGATGGGACACCGGGGAGCTGTTTTTT. Translated: CASSGWDTGELFF. The chain joins TRBV28 to TRBJ2-2; unclear D gene. The V and J ends lost 8 bases and 3 bases respectively, with 10 bases between them. The germline V gene encodes CDR1 MDHEN and CDR2 SYDVKM. The CDR3 runs to 13 residues.

In its sample, this clonotype was seen a few times. CDR3 region: CASSPNPDGGTQYF. The CDR3 DNA follows: TGTGCCAGCAGTCCCAACCCAGATGGGGGGACCCAGTACTTC. The J gene is TRBJ2-5, the V gene TRBV6-1; D possibly matches TRBD1 or TRBD2 (5 bases each). The CDR3 is 14 amino acids. Germline assignment: CDR1 MNHNS and CDR2 SASEGT. The V end lost 5 bases, the J end lost 7 bases, and 17 bases lay between the germline ends.

In its sample, this clonotype was seen a few times. The V gene is TRBV25-1, the J gene TRBJ2-3, with D hard to call. Looked up from germline, CDR1 is MGHDK and CDR2 is SYGVNS. The CDR3 loop spans 14 amino acids. Deletions cut 2 bases from V and 5 bases from J, with 11 bases between. Here the CDR3 DNA reads TGTGCCAGCAGTGAAGACCTTTTCGGAGATACGCAGTATTTT. Its translation is CASSEDLFGDTQYF.

V and J are TRBV2 and TRBJ2-7; perhaps D is TRBD1 or TRBD2 (5 bases each). Trimming took 11 bases from V and 3 from J, leaving 17 bases between them. The CDR3 sequence is 13 residues long. Germline assignment: CDR1 SNHLY and CDR2 FYNNEI. The CDR3 nucleotides are TGTGCCGGCTCGACCGGGACCAGCTACGAGCAGTACTTC. Its protein product is CAGSTGTSYEQYF.

This clonotype occurred many times. J is TRBJ1-6 and V is TRBV15; tentative D call: TRBD1 (6 bases). Trimming stripped 4 bases from V and 8 bases from J, with 15 bases between. This CDR3 comprises 15 residues. Germline CDR1 and CDR2: LNHNV and YYDKDF (reference sequence). CDR3 sequence: CATSMRSGDYSPLHF. The CDR3 DNA is TGTGCCACCAGCATGAGATCAGGGGACTATTCACCCCTCCACTTT. Full variable domain (missing parts from reference TRBV15 and TRBJ1-6): DAMVIQNPRYQVTQFGKPVTLSCSQTLNHNVMYWYQQKSSQAPKLLFHYYDKDFNNEADTPDNFQSRRPNTSFCFLDIRSPGLGDTAMYLCATSMRSGDYSPLHFGNGTRLTVT.

By sample share, this clonotype is medium-sized. This chain uses TRBV5-1 with TRBJ2-3, with D unresolved. Germline lookup yields CDR1 SGHRS and CDR2 YFSETQ. There are 15 residues in the CDR3. V was trimmed by 0 bases and J by 6 bases, leaving 14 bases between them. Here the CDR3 DNA reads TGCGCCAGCAGCTTGGAGTCCTCCCTGGGGGATACGCAGTATTTT. Its protein product is CASSLESSLGDTQYF.

The CDR3 DNA reads TGTGCCAGCTCACCAACGAGCGGGAGTCATGAGACCCAGTACTTC. Translation: CASSPTSGSHETQYF. The chain joins TRBV18 to TRBJ2-5; 8 nucleotides align to TRBD2. This CDR3 spans 15 amino acids. Per the germline V gene, CDR1 is KGHSH and CDR2 is LQKENI. J was trimmed by 5 bases and V by 2 bases; bases with no gene match: 7.

This clonotype was recorded at least ten times. This chain connects TRBV20-1 to TRBJ2-7; no clear D. The CDR3 contains 14 residues. CDR1 is DFQATT, CDR2 SNEGSKA, per germline (reference sequence). Trimming removed 4 bases from V and 0 bases from J, with 13 bases in between. The CDR3 DNA reads TGCAGTGCTATTCAAGCACCGAGCTCCTACGAGCAGTACTTC. Protein: CSAIQAPSSYEQYF.

Many counts were recorded for this clonotype. J is TRBJ1-6 and V is TRBV6-5; D is unclear. CDR3 length: 13 amino acids. In germline, CDR1 is MNHEY, CDR2 SVGAGI. The germline V and J ends were trimmed by 2 bases and 11 bases, with 10 bases remaining between them. The CDR3 sequence is CASSYTRGTPLHF. The CDR3 coding sequence is TGTGCCAGCAGTTACACACGGGGAACACCCCTCCACTTT.

This clonotype has only a few counts. This chain connects TRBV2 to TRBJ2-1; TRBD1 matches at 8 bases. The V segment lost 6 bases and the J segment 2 bases; nucleotides outside the gene matches: 6. The CDR3 is 15 amino acids. Germline CDR1 SNHLY, CDR2 FYNNEI. The CDR3 region has the DNA TGTGCCAGCAGGGACAGGGATCCAACCTACAATGAGCAGTTCTTC. It yields the protein CASRDRDPTYNEQFF.

The sample holds many counts of this clonotype. For the CDR3, the DNA is TGTGCCAGCACCCCAGGGTTCTCCTATGGCTACACCTTC. It is translated as CASTPGFSYGYTF. This chain connects TRBV7-9 to TRBJ1-2; weak D call: TRBD1 (5 bases). This CDR3 has 13 residues. Per germline, CDR1 SEHNR and CDR2 FQNEAQ (reference sequence). Between the trimmed V and J ends, which lost 7 bases and 4 bases, there was a span of 13 bases. Full variable domain (outside the CDR3, taken from reference TRBV7-9 and TRBJ1-2): DTGVSQNPRHKITKRGQNVTFRCDPISEHNRLYWYRQTLGQGPEFLTYFQNEAQLEKSRLLSDRFSAERPKGSFSTLEIQRTEQGDSAMYLCASTPGFSYGYTFGSGTRLTVV.

This clonotype was counted many times. This chain joins TRBV5-1 and TRBJ2-1, with TRBD1 as a possible D gene (5 bases). This CDR3 contains 13 residues. Per the germline V gene, CDR1 is SGHRS and CDR2 is YFSETQ. The V end was cut by 4 bases, the J end by 10 bases, with 15 bases between. The CDR3 DNA sequence: TGCGCCAGCAGCACCACCCATTCAGGGGAGCAGTTCTTC. Its protein product is CASSTTHSGEQFF.